Below are 15 T cell receptor beta chains sequenced from a single sample in a study of early T cells in non-severe SARS-CoV-2 infection. TCRdb reprocessed the 5' RACE reads via MiXCR and lists one record per CDR3 protein. This table holds more than 90,000 distinct CDR3 sequences, about 12% found once. Specimen: whole blood. The origin of the receptors is an adult who was a healthcare worker with PCR-confirmed SARS-CoV-2 infection or an uninfected control (not recorded which).

The rearrangement links TRBV9 to TRBJ2-7; D is perhaps TRBD2 (6 bases). Germline CDR1 SGDLS, CDR2 YYNGEE. CDR3 length: 15 amino acids. Trimming cost V 3 bases and J 5 bases, with 18 bases left between them. For the CDR3, the DNA is TGTGCCAGCAGCGCCCGAGACGGAGGGCTCGACGAGCAGTACTTC. It yields the protein CASSARDGGLDEQYF.

This clonotype was picked up many times. The chain employs TRBV12-3 or TRBV12-4 and TRBJ2-5, with TRBD1 as a possible D gene (5 bases). There are 12 residues in the CDR3. The V end lost 5 bases, the J end lost 4 bases, and 8 bases lay between the germline ends. CDR3 amino acids: CASSQGIETQYF. The CDR3 region has the DNA TGTGCCAGCAGTCAGGGCATAGAGACCCAGTACTTC.

The sample holds a few counts of this clonotype. The chain uses TRBV7-8 and TRBJ1-2, with TRBD1 identical over 12 bases. The CDR3 is made up of 14 amino acids. Germline CDR1 is SGHVS and CDR2 is FQNEAQ. J gave up 7 bases and V 3 bases, and 3 bases lay outside the gene matches. For the CDR3, the DNA is TGTGCCAGCAGCTTTCCGGGACAGGGGGCTGGCTACACCTTC. Protein: CASSFPGQGAGYTF.

This chain joins TRBV28 and TRBJ2-1; D might be TRBD2 (6 bases). V was pared by 7 bases and J by 8 bases, with 18 bases between. Germline CDR1 reads MDHEN; CDR2 reads SYDVKM. The CDR3 sequence is 14 residues long. The DNA of the CDR3 is TGTGCCAGCACCGACCACGGAGGGATCCATGAGCAGTTCTTC. Translating it yields CASTDHGGIHEQFF.

This clonotype was detected ten times or more. As DNA, the CDR3 is TGTGCCAGCAGTTTGGAGGCAGTCGAGACTGAAGCTTTCTTT. Its translation: CASSLEAVETEAFF. V gene TRBV12-3 or TRBV12-4 combines with J gene TRBJ1-1; D uncertain. The CDR3 runs 14 residues. V dropped 3 bases and J dropped 5 bases, with 13 bases sitting between them.

J is TRBJ2-7 and V is TRBV29-1, with D unclear. Germline V lookup: CDR1 SQVTM, CDR2 ANQGSEA. With 7 bases removed from V and 4 bases from J, the gap between germline ends came to 11 bases. The CDR3 loop spans 11 amino acids. The CDR3 nucleotides are TGCAGCGCCCGCCAGGCATACGAGCAGTACTTC. Translation: CSARQAYEQYF.

The DNA of the CDR3 is TGTGCCAGCACCGGTCCCGGGACAGGGGGCAGGATAAGGGAGCTGTTTTTT. The encoded protein is CASTGPGTGGRIRELFF. The V and J genes are TRBV7-8 and TRBJ2-2, with 12 bases matching TRBD1. Germline CDR1 SGHVS, CDR2 FQNEAQ. The CDR3 is 17 residues long. Unmatched junction bases numbered 15, after V lost 7 bases and J lost 9 bases. The entire variable domain, with the rest obtained from reference TRBV7-8 and TRBJ2-2, is as follows: GAGVSQSPRYKVAKRGQDVALRCDPISGHVSLFWYQQALGQGPEFLTYFQNEAQLDKSGLPSDRFFAERPEGSVSTLKIQRTQQEDSAVYLCASTGPGTGGRIRELFFGEGSRLTVL.

This clonotype was found many times. The rearrangement links TRBV9 to TRBJ2-1; 7 bases agree with TRBD2. The CDR3 sequence is 15 residues long. Germline loops: CDR1 SGDLS, CDR2 YYNGEE. V was pared by 0 bases and J by 13 bases, with 13 bases of the junction left unmatched. The CDR3 is CASSVVLADGGPQFF. The CDR3 DNA is TGTGCCAGCAGCGTAGTTCTAGCGGATGGTGGACCACAGTTCTTC. The variable domain in full, with the rest retrieved from reference TRBV9 and TRBJ2-1, is DSGVTQTPKHLITATGQRVTLRCSPRSGDLSVYWYQQSLDQGLQFLIQYYNGEERAKGNILERFSAQQFPDLHSELNLSSLELGDSALYFCASSVVLADGGPQFFGPGTRLTVL.

This clonotype was counted at least ten times. The chain uses TRBV7-6 and TRBJ1-1; D gene unclear. The CDR3 has 13 amino acids. The V gene's germline CDR1 is SGHVS and CDR2 FNYEAQ. The ends were cut back, 1 base at V and 4 bases at J, with 7 bases in the middle. The CDR3 loop reads CASSLGVGTEAFF. DNA for the CDR3: TGTGCCAGCAGCTTAGGGGTGGGCACTGAAGCTTTCTTT.

In this sample, this clonotype turned up many times. The gene calls are TRBV7-8 and TRBJ1-4, with TRBD1 matching 7 bases. Germline trimming cut 2 bases from V and 5 bases from J; bases unmatched to any gene: 8. The CDR3 extends over 16 amino acids. The germline V gene encodes CDR1 SGHVS and CDR2 FQNEAQ. CDR3 amino acids: CASSLRTGQNNEKLFF. The CDR3 nucleotides are TGTGCCAGCAGCTTAAGGACGGGACAGAACAATGAAAAACTGTTTTTT.

The rearrangement uses TRBV20-1 and TRBJ2-2; tentative D call: TRBD1 (5 bases). Per the germline V gene, CDR1 is DFQATT and CDR2 is SNEGSKA (reference sequence). With 2 bases removed from V and 6 bases from J, the gap between germline ends came to 7 bases. This CDR3 comprises 12 residues. CDR3 in amino acids: CSARRGAGELFF. The CDR3 DNA follows: TGCAGTGCTAGAAGGGGTGCCGGGGAGCTGTTTTTT.

J is TRBJ2-1 and V is TRBV3-1; 15 bases match TRBD2. V was pared by 1 base and J by 5 bases, with 9 bases of the junction left unmatched. Germline V gene data show CDR1 as LGHDT and CDR2 as YNNKEL (reference sequence). This CDR3 is built from 19 residues. In DNA form, the CDR3 reads TGTGCCAGCAGCCAAGCCGGACTAGCGGGGGGGCCAGGTCACAATGAGCAGTTCTTC. Translation gives CASSQAGLAGGPGHNEQFF.

The table lists this clonotype with many counts. CDR3 sequence: CATSPDRYNEQFF. Here the CDR3 DNA reads TGTGCCACCAGCCCGGACAGATACAATGAGCAGTTCTTC. The chain recombines TRBV15 with TRBJ2-1, with a possible D match to TRBD1 (6 bases). CDR3 length equals 13 residues. Germline values: CDR1 LNHNV, CDR2 YYDKDF (reference sequence). Deletions cut 5 bases from V and 4 bases from J, with 9 bases between.

The V call is TRBV6-5, the J call TRBJ1-1, with D perhaps TRBD1 (5 bases). V lost 0 bases, J lost 10 bases, and 9 bases lay in between. CDR3 size: 12 residues. CDR1 is MNHEY, CDR2 SVGAGI, per germline. CDR3 loop: CASSYSDNTAFF. The CDR3 bases are TGTGCCAGCAGTTACTCGGACAATACAGCTTTCTTT.

This clonotype has at least ten counts. V is TRBV11-2 and J is TRBJ2-7; TRBD1 matches 8 bases. V shed 5 bases, J shed 3 bases, and the junction held 6 bases outside the gene matches. The CDR3 is 14 amino acids. The germline V gene has CDR1 SGHAT and CDR2 FQNNGV. This CDR3 reads CASSQWDRNYEQYF. Here the CDR3 DNA reads TGTGCCAGCAGCCAATGGGACAGGAACTACGAGCAGTACTTC.